The 23 T cell receptor beta chains reported below all come from one sample, sequenced in a study of blood T cell repertoires in COVID-19. Only in-frame clones appear in the TCRdb table, and some are missing; sequencing was by immunoSEQ multiplex PCR. The sample has 300,000 to 350,000 clones, roughly 89% seen once. The sequencing input was PBMCs or T cells enriched from blood (not recorded which). The receptors stem from a woman aged 18-29 years who had recovered from COVID-19.

This chain connects TRBV7-3 to TRBJ1-5; D remains unclear. Germline lookup yields CDR1 SGHTA and CDR2 FQGTGA. V was trimmed by 5 bases and J by 5 bases, leaving 19 bases between them. The CDR3 is made up of 16 amino acids. The CDR3 bases are TGTGCCAGCAGCAGCAAAGCCGGGAGGCTGGATCAGCCCCAGCATTTT. Its translation is CASSSKAGRLDQPQHF.

The chain uses TRBV19 and TRBJ2-6; D call uncertain. The V gene's germline CDR1 is LNHDA and CDR2 SQIVND (reference sequence). The CDR3 loop spans 13 amino acids. The V end lost 8 bases, the J end lost 4 bases, and 9 bases lay between the germline ends. The CDR3 coding sequence is TGTGCCAGTCTTTTTAGCGGGGCCAACGTCCTGACTTTC. The encoded protein is CASLFSGANVLTF.

J is TRBJ1-2 and V is TRBV27, with a weak D call TRBD1 (5 bases). The germline V and J ends were trimmed by 2 bases and 3 bases, with 13 bases remaining between them. Germline lookup yields CDR1 MNHEY and CDR2 SMNVEV (reference sequence). This CDR3 comprises 15 residues. CDR3 bases: TGTGCCAGCAGTTTAGGGGGGGGGTATGACTATGGCTACACCTTC. It is translated as CASSLGGGYDYGYTF.

J is TRBJ2-7 and V is TRBV2; maybe TRBD1 (6 bases). The CDR3 has 13 residues. CDR1 and CDR2 (germline): SNHLY, FYNNEI. V gave up 9 bases and J gave up 8 bases, with 20 bases separating them. In DNA, the CDR3 is TGTGCCAGTAAACAGGGCCAAGAGCGCAAGCAGTACTTC. Its protein is CASKQGQERKQYF.

The gene calls are TRBV6-5 and TRBJ1-2, with a tentative D call TRBD1 (5 bases). Per the germline V gene, CDR1 is MNHEY and CDR2 is SVGAGI. The length of the CDR3 is 13 residues. Trimming took off 5 bases at V and 2 bases at J, with 9 bases between the two ends. The DNA for the CDR3 is TGTGCCAGCAGTATTGACAGAAACTATGGCTACACCTTC. This codes for CASSIDRNYGYTF.

The chain joins TRBV6-5 to TRBJ1-6, with D possibly being TRBD1 (5 bases). The CDR3 length is 14 residues. The V end was cut by 4 bases, the J end by 10 bases, with 14 bases between. CDR1 MNHEY and CDR2 SVGAGI come from the germline V gene. The CDR3 reads CASSSGRVSSPLHF. The DNA of the CDR3 is TGTGCCAGCAGTTCGGGCAGGGTGTCGTCACCCCTCCACTTT.

The rearrangement links TRBV11-2 to TRBJ2-3; 7 bases map to TRBD1. The length of the CDR3 is 18 residues. Germline V gives CDR1 SGHAT, CDR2 FQNNGV. V shed 1 base, J shed 4 bases, and the junction held 14 bases outside the gene matches. The CDR3 reads CASSLVRGRDRHADTQYF. The CDR3 DNA is TGTGCCAGCAGCTTAGTCAGGGGGAGAGATCGGCACGCAGATACGCAGTATTTT.

This clone was counted once. The rearrangement uses TRBV7-2 and TRBJ1-1, with unresolved D. The V end was cut by 2 bases, the J end by 4 bases, with 8 bases between. Germline CDR1 and CDR2: SGHTA and FQGNSA. There are 13 residues in the CDR3. This CDR3 reads CASSLNGLTEAFF. The CDR3 DNA sequence: TGTGCCAGCAGCTTAAATGGGCTCACTGAAGCTTTCTTT.

The V gene is TRBV3-1 (or the pseudogene TRBV3-2), the J gene TRBJ2-7, with TRBD2 matching 7 bases. CDR3 length equals 17 residues. Germline trimming cut 1 base from V and 3 bases from J; bases unmatched to any gene: 12. The germline CDR1 and CDR2 sequences are LGHDT and YNNKEL (reference sequence). CDR3 sequence (DNA): TGTGCCAGCAGCCAAGTTAACGGCGGGGGTCCTTTCTACGAGCAGTACTTC. This sequence encodes CASSQVNGGGPFYEQYF.

This sequence joins TRBV30 and TRBJ2-1, with 9 bases that match TRBD2. After removal of 3 bases from V and 4 bases from J, the junction contained 7 bases not matched to a gene. Germline V gene data show CDR1 as GTSNPN and CDR2 as SVGIG (reference sequence). CDR3 length: 15 amino acids. CDR3 region: CAWRRGGAWYNEQFF. The CDR3 coding sequence is TGTGCCTGGAGGCGCGGGGGGGCTTGGTACAATGAGCAGTTCTTC.

V is TRBV5-1 and J is TRBJ1-2; D possibly corresponds to TRBD1 (6 bases). The germline V and J ends were trimmed by 4 bases and 10 bases, with 11 bases remaining between them. This CDR3 contains 11 residues. Germline V gene lookup returns CDR1 SGHRS and CDR2 YFSETQ. CDR3 sequence (DNA): TGCGCCAGCAGCCTACAGGGATTCTACACCTTC. Translating it yields CASSLQGFYTF. Full variable domain (missing parts from reference TRBV5-1 and TRBJ1-2): KAGVTQTPRYLIKTRGQQVTLSCSPISGHRSVSWYQQTPGQGLQFLFEYFSETQRNKGNFPGRFSGRQFSNSRSEMNVSTLELGDSALYLCASSLQGFYTFGSGTRLTVV.

The rearrangement links TRBV6-5 to TRBJ2-7, with D possibly TRBD1 on 5 matching bases. The germline V and J ends were trimmed by 6 bases and 0 bases, with 9 bases remaining between them. CDR1 and CDR2 (germline): MNHEY, SVGAGI. CDR3 length equals 13 residues. The CDR3 nucleotides read TGTGCCAGCAGAATGACAGCCTCCTACGAGCAGTACTTC. Protein: CASRMTASYEQYF.

The V gene is TRBV10-3, the J gene TRBJ2-1; 9 positions agree with TRBD2. Germline CDR1 ENHRY, CDR2 SYGVKD. The CDR3 length is 17 residues. J lost 2 bases, V lost 0 bases, and 5 bases had no gene match. In DNA, the CDR3 is TGTGCCATCAGTGAGTCGGATAGCGGGGGACCCTACAATGAGCAGTTCTTC. This codes for CAISESDSGGPYNEQFF.

This rearrangement joins TRBV11-2 to TRBJ1-6, with D perhaps matching TRBD1 (6 bases). The CDR3 contains 17 residues. The ends were cut back, 5 bases at V and 8 bases at J, with 22 bases in the middle. CDR1 and CDR2 (germline): SGHAT, FQNNGV. CDR3 sequence (DNA): TGTGCCAGCAGCCCCCTTCGGGGGGCGGTTAGGTATTCACCCCTCCACTTT. As protein: CASSPLRGAVRYSPLHF.

This clone is a singleton in its sample. V is TRBV7-2 and J is TRBJ1-1; TRBD1 is a possible D gene (5 bases). The CDR3 runs to 13 residues. V was clipped by 2 bases and J by 2 bases, with 6 bases between them. Germline-derived CDR1 and CDR2 are SGHTA and FQGNSA. The CDR3, as DNA: TGTGCCAGCAGCTTACAGGGTAACACTGAAGCTTTCTTT. Translated: CASSLQGNTEAFF.

This clone was seen once. The chain employs TRBV7-9 and TRBJ1-1; no reliable D call. Germline V CDR1 and CDR2: SEHNR, FQNEAQ (reference sequence). The CDR3 is made up of 13 amino acids. Trimming took off 5 bases at V and 7 bases at J, with 14 bases between the two ends. The CDR3 is CASSRSQVNEAFF. In nucleotides, the CDR3 is TGTGCCAGCAGCCGTTCGCAGGTAAATGAAGCTTTCTTT.

V and J are TRBV4-1 and TRBJ1-4; 7 nucleotides agree with TRBD1. The V gene's germline CDR1 is MGHRA and CDR2 YSYEKL. This CDR3 has 17 residues. J lost 2 bases, V lost 4 bases, and 10 bases had no gene match. Here the CDR3 DNA reads TGCGCCAGCAGCCGGGTCTGGAAAGGGGGCACTAATGAAAAACTGTTTTTT. This encodes CASSRVWKGGTNEKLFF.

This chain uses TRBV7-9 with TRBJ1-2; D is possibly TRBD1 (5 bases). Germline V gives CDR1 SEHNR, CDR2 FQNEAQ (reference sequence). CDR3 length equals 12 residues. The ends were cut back, 4 bases at V and 6 bases at J, with 9 bases in the middle. DNA of the CDR3: TGTGCCAGCAGCTCTATGACAGATGGCTACACCTTC. This translates into CASSSMTDGYTF.

The V call is TRBV14, the J call TRBJ1-3, with D unclear. Trimming took off 0 bases at V and 2 bases at J, with 8 bases between the two ends. The germline CDR1 and CDR2 sequences are SGHDN and FVKESK. The CDR3 is made up of 15 amino acids. The CDR3 DNA reads TGTGCCAGCAGCCAAGATCGGGGTGCTGGAAACACCATATATTTT. This codes for CASSQDRGAGNTIYF. Together with reference TRBV14 and TRBJ1-3, the CDR3 gives the full variable domain: EAGVTQFPSHSVIEKGQTVTLRCDPISGHDNLYWYRRVMGKEIKFLLHFVKESKQDESGMPNNRFLAERTGGTYSTLKVQPAELEDSGVYFCASSQDRGAGNTIYFGEGSWLTVV.

This clone was picked up one time. The chain links TRBV11-3 to TRBJ2-1, with 13 bases identical to TRBD2. The CDR3 is 16 amino acids. V was clipped by 5 bases and J by 9 bases; unmatched bases: 10. From germline, CDR1 is SGHNT and CDR2 YENEEA. CDR3 region: CASSLRLAGGYTEQFF. DNA of the CDR3: TGTGCCAGCAGCCTCCGACTAGCGGGGGGATATACTGAGCAGTTCTTC.

CDR3 residues: CASSLEGVGEQYF. For the CDR3, the DNA is TGTGCCAGCAGCTTGGAGGGGGTGGGCGAGCAGTACTTC. V and J are TRBV5-4 and TRBJ2-7; D is perhaps TRBD1 (6 bases). The V and J ends lost 0 bases and 6 bases respectively, with 10 bases between them. The CDR3 consists of 13 residues. Per the germline V gene, CDR1 is SGHNT and CDR2 is YYREEE (reference sequence). Full variable domain (rest looked up from reference TRBV5-4 and TRBJ2-7): ETGVTQSPTHLIKTRGQQVTLRCSSQSGHNTVSWYQQALGQGPQFIFQYYREEENGRGNFPPRFSGLQFPNYSSELNVNALELDDSALYLCASSLEGVGEQYFGPGTRLTVT.

This chain links TRBV14 with TRBJ1-2; D is ambiguous. The CDR3 length is 15 residues. V lost 1 base and J lost 1, with 10 bases in between. From germline, CDR1 is SGHDN and CDR2 FVKESK. The CDR3 loop is CASSQGRTVNYGYTF. Written as DNA, the CDR3 is TGTGCCAGCAGCCAAGGGAGAACGGTTAACTATGGCTACACCTTC.

The V and J genes are TRBV5-5 and TRBJ1-2; 7 positions agree with TRBD1. The CDR3 contains 16 residues. CDR1 is SGHKS, CDR2 YYEKEE, per germline (reference sequence). V lost 4 bases and J lost 0; bases outside the gene matches: 9. The CDR3 DNA is TGTGCCAGCAGCCCAACGGACAGGCGTCCTAACTATGGCTACACCTTC. Protein: CASSPTDRRPNYGYTF.